The clone carrying this TCR beta chain has only a few counts. One end of the junction is discordant with germline, which a read error may explain. The CDR3 runs 13 residues. Looked up from germline, CDR1 is SGHTA and CDR2 is FQGNSA. A single record per CDR3 protein comes from TCRdb applying MiXCR to the RT-PCR reads. This repertoire shows about 680,000 distinct CDR3 sequences, 14% found once; its top ten account for about 3.9%. The sequence derives from a female donor in good health, serving as a healthy control. This chain connects TRBV7-2 to TRBJ1-5; D not certain. Sequencing was done on a sample of memory CD4+ T cells from blood. The CDR3 loop is CASSPNFDQRQHF. CDR3 coding DNA: TGTGCCAGCAGCCCAAACTTTGATCAGCGCCAGCATTTT.